A single sample is the source of the 10 T cell receptor beta chains below, sequenced in a study of T cells in Graves' hyperthyroidism and ophthalmopathy. Researchers amplified the TCR beta CDR3 regions from RNA transcripts. When the TCR CDR3 underwent first-round RT-PCR, the HTBI primer set was used. TCRdb ran MiXCR on the multiplex PCR reads and lists one entry per CDR3 protein. The sample yields about 560,000 distinct CDR3 sequences, about 15% seen once. Sequencing was carried out using blood. The receptors were gathered from a middle-aged woman with Graves' hyperthyroidism.

This clonotype showed up many times. The J gene is TRBJ2-7, the V gene TRBV7-9; D unresolved. The germline gives CDR1 SEHNR, CDR2 FQNEAQ (reference sequence). V gave up 5 bases and J gave up 6 bases, with 11 bases separating them. The CDR3 consists of 12 residues. The CDR3 DNA follows: TGTGCCAGCAGCCGCGTTTCTCCCGAGCAGTACTTC. Its protein product is CASSRVSPEQYF.

This clonotype was seen more than once but under ten times. This chain uses TRBV27 with TRBJ2-7, with D possibly TRBD2 on 6 matching bases. CDR1 is MNHEY, CDR2 SMNVEV, per germline (reference sequence). The CDR3 extends over 15 amino acids. Trimming shortened V by 8 bases and J by 3 bases, and 20 bases separated the two germline ends. CDR3 loop: CASGTWTGGFYEQYF. The CDR3 DNA reads TGTGCCAGCGGGACTTGGACCGGCGGGTTCTACGAGCAGTACTTC.

This chain joins TRBV2 and TRBJ2-5, with no clear D. The CDR3 has 11 amino acids. Trimming shortened V by 2 bases and J by 13 bases, and 11 bases separated the two germline ends. Germline CDR1 SNHLY, CDR2 FYNNEI. The CDR3 loop is CASSETGTRYF. The CDR3 nucleotides read TGTGCCAGCAGTGAAACCGGCACTCGGTACTTC. Together with reference TRBV2 and TRBJ2-5, the CDR3 gives the full variable domain: EPEVTQTPSHQVTQMGQEVILRCVPISNHLYFYWYRQILGQKVEFLVSFYNNEISEKSEIFDDQFSVERPDGSNFTLKIRSTKLEDSAMYFCASSETGTRYFGPGTRLLVL.

This clonotype was counted many times. V is TRBV28 and J is TRBJ1-2, with D hard to call. This CDR3 is built from 14 residues. Germline assignment: CDR1 MDHEN and CDR2 SYDVKM. V dropped 7 bases and J dropped 2 bases, with 14 bases sitting between them. CDR3 amino acids: CASTTMVGNYGYTF. In DNA, the CDR3 is TGTGCCAGCACTACTATGGTAGGGAACTATGGCTACACCTTC.

This clonotype was observed many times. V gene TRBV27 combines with J gene TRBJ2-4, with 12 positions matching TRBD2. With 5 bases clipped from V and 1 base from J, the junction kept 3 bases outside the gene matches. CDR3 length: 16 residues. The V gene's germline CDR1 is MNHEY and CDR2 SMNVEV (reference sequence). The DNA of the CDR3 is TGTGCCAGCAGTCCTGGACTAGCGGGGGCCAAAAACATTCAGTACTTC. This codes for CASSPGLAGAKNIQYF.

This clonotype was detected ten times or more. This chain links TRBV20-1 with TRBJ2-5; the D gene is possibly TRBD2 (6 bases). The germline CDR1 and CDR2 sequences are DFQATT and SNEGSKA (reference sequence). V was pared by 5 bases and J by 4 bases, with 17 bases between. This CDR3 is 14 amino acids long. CDR3 DNA: TGCAGTGCTGATGCGGGAATCCAGGGAGAGACCCAGTACTTC. It translates to CSADAGIQGETQYF.

In its sample, this clonotype was seen many times. This sequence joins TRBV28 and TRBJ2-1; D not resolved. This CDR3 has 13 amino acids. From germline, CDR1 is MDHEN and CDR2 SYDVKM. V shed 8 bases and J shed 7 bases, with 15 bases lying between them. CDR3 loop: CASHSSLRNEQFF. CDR3 bases: TGTGCCAGCCATAGTTCGTTGAGGAATGAGCAGTTCTTC.

J is TRBJ1-4 and V is TRBV20-1, with D possibly matching TRBD1 (5 bases). Trimming took 6 bases from V and 2 from J, leaving 16 bases between them. The V gene's germline CDR1 is DFQATT and CDR2 SNEGSKA (reference sequence). The length of the CDR3 is 15 residues. The CDR3 nucleotides are TGCAGTGCGCACGGAGGGGCAGAGACTAATGAAAAACTGTTTTTT. This gives the protein CSAHGGAETNEKLFF.

This clonotype was found many times. This chain links TRBV28 with TRBJ2-1; 14 bases line up with TRBD2. The trim removed 5 bases at V and 7 bases at J, leaving 7 bases unmatched. The CDR3 is 16 residues long. Germline CDR1 reads MDHEN; CDR2 reads SYDVKM. CDR3 loop: CASSPLGTSGSNEQFF. CDR3 nucleotides: TGTGCCAGCAGTCCCCTCGGGACTAGCGGGAGTAATGAGCAGTTCTTC.

The table lists this clonotype with many counts. The chain combines TRBV6-2 or TRBV6-3 with TRBJ2-7, with 8 bases identical to TRBD1. The ends lost 7 bases at V and 2 bases at J; junction bases unmatched: 10. The CDR3 totals 15 residues. Germline CDR1 MNHEY, CDR2 SVGEGT. In nucleotides, the CDR3 is TGTGCCAGCATCGACGAGGGACAGGTACCCTACGAGCAGTACTTC. Translating gives CASIDEGQVPYEQYF.